This TCR beta chain comes out of a study of T cells in Graves' hyperthyroidism and ophthalmopathy. Study at large: Pretreatment peripheral blood was obtained at initial diagnosis. Findings and caveats of the study: Ophthalmopathy was separated from stable hyperthyroidism by a 13 V-J model. Most clonotypes expanded in the thyroid (above 0.001) were also present in blood.

The germline CDR1 and CDR2 sequences are MGHRA and YSYEKL. The CDR3 extends over 17 amino acids. V shed 1 base and J shed 0 bases, with 13 bases lying between them. The sample holds many counts of this clonotype. The antigen remains unidentified. Amplified TCR beta CDR3 regions came from RNA transcripts. First-round RT-PCR with HTBI primers amplified the TCR CDR3 region. MiXCR was run by TCRdb on the multiplex PCR reads, yielding one entry per CDR3 protein. The table shows about 640,000 distinct CDR3 sequences, with approximately 15% occurring only once. Diagnoses were established using clinical symptoms, serum thyroxine and TRAb, thyroid ultrasound and orbital computed tomography.

This TCR derives from a woman in her forties or fifties with Graves' ophthalmopathy. The chain has TRBV4-1 and TRBJ2-1; D perhaps matches TRBD2 (6 bases). The sample comprised blood. CDR3 sequence reads: CASSQGLATSSYNEQFF. The CDR3 DNA reads as TGCGCCAGCAGCCAAGGCCTAGCGACTAGCTCCTACAATGAGCAGTTCTTC.